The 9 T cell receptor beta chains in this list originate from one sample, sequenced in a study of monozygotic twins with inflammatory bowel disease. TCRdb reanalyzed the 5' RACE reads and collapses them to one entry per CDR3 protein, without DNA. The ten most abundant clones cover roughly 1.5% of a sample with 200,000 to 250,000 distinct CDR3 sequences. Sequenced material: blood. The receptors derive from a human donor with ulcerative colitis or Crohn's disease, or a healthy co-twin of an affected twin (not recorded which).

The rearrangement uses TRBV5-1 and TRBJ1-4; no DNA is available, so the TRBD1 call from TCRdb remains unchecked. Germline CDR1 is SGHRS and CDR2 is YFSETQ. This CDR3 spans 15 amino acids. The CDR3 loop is CASSGEDRVNEKLFF.

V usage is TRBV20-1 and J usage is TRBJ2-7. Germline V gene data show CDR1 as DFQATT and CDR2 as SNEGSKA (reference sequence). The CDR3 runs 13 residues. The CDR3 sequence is CSAREGRIYEQYF.

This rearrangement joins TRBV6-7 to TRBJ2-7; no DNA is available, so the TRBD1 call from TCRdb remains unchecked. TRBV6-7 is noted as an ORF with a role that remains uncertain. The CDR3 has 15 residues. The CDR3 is CASRIGQGVFYEQYF.

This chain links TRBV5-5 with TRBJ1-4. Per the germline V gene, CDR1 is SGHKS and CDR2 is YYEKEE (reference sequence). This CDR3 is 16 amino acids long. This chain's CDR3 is CASSLGGTQPNEKLFF.

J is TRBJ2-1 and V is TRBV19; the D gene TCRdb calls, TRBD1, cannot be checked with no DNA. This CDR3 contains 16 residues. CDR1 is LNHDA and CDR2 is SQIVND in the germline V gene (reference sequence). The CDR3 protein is CASSPLPGQGINEQFF.

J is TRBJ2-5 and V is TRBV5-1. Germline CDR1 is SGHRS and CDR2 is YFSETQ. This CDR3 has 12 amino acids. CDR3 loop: CASSLGEETQYF.

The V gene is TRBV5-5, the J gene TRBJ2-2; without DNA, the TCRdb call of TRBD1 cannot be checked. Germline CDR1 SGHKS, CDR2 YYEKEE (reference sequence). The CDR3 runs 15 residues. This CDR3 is CASSLWDRDGGELFF.

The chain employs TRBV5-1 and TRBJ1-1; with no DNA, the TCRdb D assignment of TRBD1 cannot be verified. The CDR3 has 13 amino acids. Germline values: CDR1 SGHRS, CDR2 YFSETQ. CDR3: CASSVQVNTEAFF.

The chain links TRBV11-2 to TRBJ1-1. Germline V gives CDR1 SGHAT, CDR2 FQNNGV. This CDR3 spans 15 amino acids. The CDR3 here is CAISLGLLGSTEAFF.